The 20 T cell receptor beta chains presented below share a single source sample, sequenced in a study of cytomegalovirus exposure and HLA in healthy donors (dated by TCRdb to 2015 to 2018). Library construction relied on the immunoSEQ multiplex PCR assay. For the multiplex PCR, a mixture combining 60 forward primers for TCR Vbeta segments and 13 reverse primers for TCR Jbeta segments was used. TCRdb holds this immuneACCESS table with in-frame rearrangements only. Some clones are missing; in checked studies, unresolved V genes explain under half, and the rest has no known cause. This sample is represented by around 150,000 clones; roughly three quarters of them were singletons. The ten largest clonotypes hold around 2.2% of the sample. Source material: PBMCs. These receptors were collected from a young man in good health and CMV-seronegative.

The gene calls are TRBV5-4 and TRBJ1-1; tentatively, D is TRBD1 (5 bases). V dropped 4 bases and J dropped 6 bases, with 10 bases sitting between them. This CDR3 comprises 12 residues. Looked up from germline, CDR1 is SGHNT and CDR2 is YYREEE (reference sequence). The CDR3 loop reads CASSRGGSEAFF. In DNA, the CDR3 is TGTGCCAGCAGCCGCGGGGGGTCTGAAGCTTTCTTT.

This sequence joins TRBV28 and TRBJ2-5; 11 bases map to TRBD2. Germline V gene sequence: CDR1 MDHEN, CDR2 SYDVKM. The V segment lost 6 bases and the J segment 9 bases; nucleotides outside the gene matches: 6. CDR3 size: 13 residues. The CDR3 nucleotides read TGTGCCAGCAGCCCGGCTAGCGGGAGGTCCCAGTACTTC. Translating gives CASSPASGRSQYF.

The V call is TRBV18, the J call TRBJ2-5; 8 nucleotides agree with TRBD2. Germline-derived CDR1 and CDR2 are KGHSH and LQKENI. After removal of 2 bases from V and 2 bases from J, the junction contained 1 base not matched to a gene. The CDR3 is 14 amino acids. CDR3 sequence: CASSPSGGQETQYF. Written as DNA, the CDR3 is TGTGCCAGCTCACCATCGGGGGGGCAAGAGACCCAGTACTTC.

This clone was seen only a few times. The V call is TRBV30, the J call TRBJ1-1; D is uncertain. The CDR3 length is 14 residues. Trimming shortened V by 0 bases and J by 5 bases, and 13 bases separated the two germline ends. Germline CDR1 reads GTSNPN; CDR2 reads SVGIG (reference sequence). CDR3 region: CAWSVQRAGTEAFF. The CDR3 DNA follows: TGTGCCTGGAGTGTACAGAGGGCGGGTACTGAAGCTTTCTTT.

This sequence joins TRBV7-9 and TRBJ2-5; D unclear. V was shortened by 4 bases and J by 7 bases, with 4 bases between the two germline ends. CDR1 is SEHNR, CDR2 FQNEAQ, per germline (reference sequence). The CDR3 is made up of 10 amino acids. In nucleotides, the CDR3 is TGTGCCAGCAGCTCCGGGACCCAGTACTTC. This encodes CASSSGTQYF.

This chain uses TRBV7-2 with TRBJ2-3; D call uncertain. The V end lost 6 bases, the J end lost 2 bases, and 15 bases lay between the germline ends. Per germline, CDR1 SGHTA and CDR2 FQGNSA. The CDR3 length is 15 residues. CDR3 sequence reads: CASSPPDLVTDTQYF. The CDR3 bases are TGTGCCAGCAGTCCACCCGACTTAGTCACAGATACGCAGTATTTT.

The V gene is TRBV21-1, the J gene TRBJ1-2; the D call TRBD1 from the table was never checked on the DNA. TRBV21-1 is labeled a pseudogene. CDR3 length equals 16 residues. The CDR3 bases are TGTGCCAGCAGCAAAGGGGGAACAGGGCTGAAGAATGGCTACACCTTC. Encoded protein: CASSKGGTGLKNGYTF.

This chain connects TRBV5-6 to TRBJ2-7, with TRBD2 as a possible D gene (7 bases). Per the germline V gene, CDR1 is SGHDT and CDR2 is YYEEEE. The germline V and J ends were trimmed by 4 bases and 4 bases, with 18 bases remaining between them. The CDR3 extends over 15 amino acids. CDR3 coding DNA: TGTGCCAGCAGCGCGCGCGGGGGCGCGGGGTACGAGCAGTACTTC. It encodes CASSARGGAGYEQYF.

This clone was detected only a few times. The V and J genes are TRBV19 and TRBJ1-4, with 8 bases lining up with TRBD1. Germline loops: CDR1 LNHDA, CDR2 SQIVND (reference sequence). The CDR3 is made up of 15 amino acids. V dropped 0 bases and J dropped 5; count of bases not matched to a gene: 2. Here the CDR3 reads CASSIENRGNEKLFF. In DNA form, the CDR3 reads TGTGCCAGTAGTATAGAAAACAGGGGGAATGAAAAACTGTTTTTT. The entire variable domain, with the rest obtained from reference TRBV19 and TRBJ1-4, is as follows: DGGITQSPKYLFRKEGQNVTLSCEQNLNHDAMYWYRQDPGQGLRLIYYSQIVNDFQKGDIAEGYSVSREKKESFPLTVTSAQKNPTAFYLCASSIENRGNEKLFFGSGTQLSVL.

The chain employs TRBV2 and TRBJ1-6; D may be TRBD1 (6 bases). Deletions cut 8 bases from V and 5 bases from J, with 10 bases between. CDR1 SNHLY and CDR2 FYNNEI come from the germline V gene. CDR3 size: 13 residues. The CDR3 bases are TGTGCCAGCGGACAGACTGATAATTCACCCCTCCACTTT. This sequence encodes CASGQTDNSPLHF.

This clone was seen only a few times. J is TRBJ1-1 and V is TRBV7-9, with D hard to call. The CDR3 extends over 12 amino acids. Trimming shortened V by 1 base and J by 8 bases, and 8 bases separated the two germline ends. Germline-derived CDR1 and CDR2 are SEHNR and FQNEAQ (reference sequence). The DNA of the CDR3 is TGTGCCAGCAGCTTAGACCTAAGCGAAGCTTTCTTT. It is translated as CASSLDLSEAFF.

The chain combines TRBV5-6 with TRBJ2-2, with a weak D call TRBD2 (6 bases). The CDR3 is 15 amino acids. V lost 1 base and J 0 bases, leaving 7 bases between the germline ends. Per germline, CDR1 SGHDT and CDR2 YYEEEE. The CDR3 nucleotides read TGTGCCAGCAGCTTGCGGGGGACGAACACCGGGGAGCTGTTTTTT. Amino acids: CASSLRGTNTGELFF. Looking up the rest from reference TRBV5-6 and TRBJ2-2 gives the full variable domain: DAGVTQSPTHLIKTRGQQVTLRCSPKSGHDTVSWYQQALGQGPQFIFQYYEEEERQRGNFPDRFSGHQFPNYSSELNVNALLLGDSALYLCASSLRGTNTGELFFGEGSRLTVL.

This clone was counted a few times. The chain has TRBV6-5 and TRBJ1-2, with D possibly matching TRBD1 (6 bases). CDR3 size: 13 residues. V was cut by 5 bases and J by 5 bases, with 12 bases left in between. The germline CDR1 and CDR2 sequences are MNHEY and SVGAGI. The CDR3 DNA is TGTGCCAGCAGTCCCGCAGGGGAATATGGCTACACCTTC. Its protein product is CASSPAGEYGYTF.

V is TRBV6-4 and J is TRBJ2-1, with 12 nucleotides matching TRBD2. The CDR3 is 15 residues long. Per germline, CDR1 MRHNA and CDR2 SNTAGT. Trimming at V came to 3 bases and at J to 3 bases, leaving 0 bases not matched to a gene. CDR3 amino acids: CASSELAGGYNEQFF. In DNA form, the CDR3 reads TGTGCCAGCAGTGAACTAGCGGGAGGCTACAATGAGCAGTTCTTC.

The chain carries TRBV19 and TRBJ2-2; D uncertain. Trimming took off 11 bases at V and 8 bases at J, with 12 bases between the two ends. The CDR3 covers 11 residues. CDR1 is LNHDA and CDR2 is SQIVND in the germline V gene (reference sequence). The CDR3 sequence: CAARVEGELFF. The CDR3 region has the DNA TGTGCCGCCCGTGTTGAGGGGGAGCTGTTTTTT.

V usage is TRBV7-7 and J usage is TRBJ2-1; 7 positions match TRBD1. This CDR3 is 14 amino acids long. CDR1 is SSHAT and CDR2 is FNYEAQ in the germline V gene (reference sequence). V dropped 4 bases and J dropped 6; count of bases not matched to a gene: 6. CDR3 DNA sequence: TGTGCCAGCAGCTATAGGGGGCAATTCAATGAGCAGTTCTTC. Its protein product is CASSYRGQFNEQFF.

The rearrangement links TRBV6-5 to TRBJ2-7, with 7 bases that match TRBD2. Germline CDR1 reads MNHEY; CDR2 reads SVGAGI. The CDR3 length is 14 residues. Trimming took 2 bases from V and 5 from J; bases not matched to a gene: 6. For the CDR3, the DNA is TGTGCCAGCAGTTACGCCGGCGGGGGTGACGAGCAGTACTTC. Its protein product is CASSYAGGGDEQYF.

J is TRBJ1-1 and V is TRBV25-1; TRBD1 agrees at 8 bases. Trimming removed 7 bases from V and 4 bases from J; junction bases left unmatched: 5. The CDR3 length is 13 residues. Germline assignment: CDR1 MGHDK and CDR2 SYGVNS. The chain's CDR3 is CASTAGTGTEAFF. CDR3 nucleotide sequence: TGTGCCAGCACCGCCGGGACAGGCACTGAAGCTTTCTTT.

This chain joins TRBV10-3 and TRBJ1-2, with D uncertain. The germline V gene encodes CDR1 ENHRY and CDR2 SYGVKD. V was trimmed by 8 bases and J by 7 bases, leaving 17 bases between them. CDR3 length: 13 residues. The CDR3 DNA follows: TGTGCCATCGATAGGGAGGAGACTGGTGGCTACACCTTC. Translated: CAIDREETGGYTF.

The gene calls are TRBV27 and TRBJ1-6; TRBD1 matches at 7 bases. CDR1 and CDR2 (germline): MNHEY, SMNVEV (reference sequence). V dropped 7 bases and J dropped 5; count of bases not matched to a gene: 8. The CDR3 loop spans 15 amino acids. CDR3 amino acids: CASKITGVHNSPLHF. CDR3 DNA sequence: TGTGCCAGCAAAATAACAGGGGTTCATAATTCACCCCTCCACTTT.